These 32 T cell receptor beta chains were all obtained from the same sample, sequenced in a study of T cell repertoires in cytomegalovirus infection. MiXCR was run by TCRdb on the reads, yielding one entry per CDR3 protein. The sample consists of under 850,000 distinct CDR3 sequences, around a third of them appearing once. These receptors are not linked to any known antigen. Here the sequenced sample was cultured PBMCs, taken from culture after CMV antigen stimulation. The origin of the receptors is a human donor in good health (CMV status not recorded). Some clones in this sample may be carry-over from other donors' samples.

The table lists this clonotype with a few counts. The chain couples TRBV27 to TRBJ2-7; 8 nucleotides align to TRBD2. The ends lost 5 bases at V and 0 bases at J; junction bases unmatched: 9. The length of the CDR3 is 16 residues. CDR1 MNHEY and CDR2 SMNVEV come from the germline V gene (reference sequence). CDR3 loop: CASSRTGGTSSYEQYF. CDR3 DNA: TGTGCCAGCAGTCGGACCGGGGGGACTAGCTCCTACGAGCAGTACTTC.

The V and J genes are TRBV2 and TRBJ1-4, with D uncertain. The CDR3 consists of 20 residues. Trimming cost V 4 bases and J 8 bases, with 32 bases left between them. CDR1 and CDR2 from the germline V gene are SNHLY and FYNNEI. CDR3 DNA: TGTGCCAGCAGTGTACCCAAGCGGGGAGTTATGCCGGCGGTGGAGGAAAAACTGTTTTTT. Encoded protein: CASSVPKRGVMPAVEEKLFF.

The chain carries TRBV20-1 and TRBJ2-7; 9 bases are a match to TRBD2. The CDR3 is made up of 15 amino acids. J was trimmed by 4 bases and V by 1 base; bases with no gene match: 8. CDR1 DFQATT and CDR2 SNEGSKA come from the germline V gene (reference sequence). For the CDR3, the DNA is TGCAGTGCTAGAGGGCTAGCGGGATTTGCGTACGAGCAGTACTTC. Translating it yields CSARGLAGFAYEQYF.

This clonotype was seen a few times. V is TRBV7-2 and J is TRBJ1-2; no firm D call. Germline-derived CDR1 and CDR2 are SGHTA and FQGNSA. Trimming removed 5 bases at V and 0 bases at J, with 10 bases between. This CDR3 region has 14 residues. CDR3: CASSVVRANYGYTF. Here the CDR3 DNA reads TGTGCCAGCAGCGTAGTAAGAGCTAACTATGGCTACACCTTC. Combining the CDR3 with reference TRBV7-2 and TRBJ1-2 gives the whole variable domain GAGVSQSPSNKVTEKGKDVELRCDPISGHTALYWYRQSLGQGLEFLIYFQGNSAPDKSGLPSDRFSAERTGGSVSTLTIQRTQQEDSAVYLCASSVVRANYGYTFGSGTRLTVV.

This clonotype has a handful of counts. The chain combines TRBV6-2 or TRBV6-3 with TRBJ2-3; the D is unclear. The V and J ends lost 7 bases and 6 bases respectively, with 14 bases between them. CDR1 and CDR2 from the germline V gene are MNHEY and SVGEGT. The CDR3 is made up of 13 amino acids. The CDR3 here is CASTLRRSDTQYF. CDR3 in DNA: TGTGCCAGCACACTTAGGAGATCCGATACGCAGTATTTT.

The chain links TRBV10-3 to TRBJ2-5; 12 bases are a match to TRBD2. V shed 10 bases and J 2 bases; nucleotides not matched to a gene: 8. From germline, CDR1 is ENHRY and CDR2 SYGVKD. The CDR3 is 15 amino acids. The CDR3 nucleotides read TGTGCCACCCGAGTTGGACTAGCGGGGCAAGAGACCCAGTACTTC. This sequence encodes CATRVGLAGQETQYF.

This clonotype was observed a few times. This rearrangement joins TRBV19 to TRBJ2-1; 7 nucleotides agree with TRBD1. V trimming: 6 bases; J trimming: 6 bases; junction bases outside the gene matches: 14. CDR3 size: 16 residues. Germline V gives CDR1 LNHDA, CDR2 SQIVND (reference sequence). DNA for the CDR3: TGTGCCAGTAGGGACCCAGGGGGTGCGGTCCCCAATGAGCAGTTCTTC. Protein product: CASRDPGGAVPNEQFF.

The chain uses TRBV2 and TRBJ1-2; TRBD1 aligns across 10 bases. The V segment lost 6 bases and the J segment 6 bases; nucleotides outside the gene matches: 7. Germline V CDR1 and CDR2: SNHLY, FYNNEI. The CDR3 has 14 amino acids. CDR3 DNA sequence: TGTGCCAGCAGCGCCGGGACAGGGGCCCATGGCTACACCTTC. Translated, it gives CASSAGTGAHGYTF.

A few counts support this clonotype. The chain uses TRBV29-1 and TRBJ2-7; D unclear. CDR3 size: 11 residues. The V gene's germline CDR1 is SQVTM and CDR2 ANQGSEA. V was shortened by 4 bases and J by 6 bases, with 10 bases between the two germline ends. CDR3 protein: CSVVFYGEQYF. The DNA for the CDR3 is TGCAGCGTTGTGTTCTACGGCGAGCAGTACTTC.

The CDR3: CASSFTGTRYSDQETQYF. The CDR3 DNA is TGTGCCAGCAGTTTTACCGGGACTAGGTATTCGGATCAAGAGACCCAGTACTTC. V and J are TRBV11-2 and TRBJ2-5; TRBD2 agrees at 8 bases. From germline, CDR1 is SGHAT and CDR2 FQNNGV. The CDR3 spans 18 residues. The V segment lost 6 bases and the J segment 2 bases; nucleotides outside the gene matches: 17.

V gene TRBV19 combines with J gene TRBJ1-1; 7 nucleotides line up with TRBD1. The CDR3 has 18 amino acids. Germline V CDR1 and CDR2: LNHDA, SQIVND (reference sequence). V shed 3 bases and J 1 base; nucleotides not matched to a gene: 14. Written as DNA, the CDR3 is TGTGCCAGTAGTATTAGAAGCGGGACAGTAGGGGGGAACACTGAAGCTTTCTTT. It is translated as CASSIRSGTVGGNTEAFF.

This clonotype appeared a few times. The V and J genes are TRBV3-1 and TRBJ1-6; no firm D call. Germline V gene sequence: CDR1 LGHDT, CDR2 YNNKEL (reference sequence). The V gene lost 4 bases and the J gene lost 9 bases, with 16 bases spanning the gap. The CDR3 is 15 amino acids. The DNA for the CDR3 is TGTGCCAGCAGCCCCGACTCTACAATCCGTTCACCCCTCCACTTT. Residues: CASSPDSTIRSPLHF. The whole variable domain, remainder taken from reference TRBV3-1 and TRBJ1-6, is DTAVSQTPKYLVTQMGNDKSIKCEQNLGHDTMYWYKQDSKKFLKIMFSYNNKELIINETVPNRFSPKSPDKAHLNLHINSLELGDSAVYFCASSPDSTIRSPLHFGNGTRLTVT.

J is TRBJ1-2 and V is TRBV4-2; 9 bases align to TRBD1. Unmatched junction bases numbered 9, after V lost 4 bases and J lost 0 bases. Germline values: CDR1 LGHNA, CDR2 YNFKEQ. This CDR3 contains 17 residues. The CDR3 spells CASSLGTGQKANYGYTF. The CDR3, as DNA: TGTGCCAGCAGCCTCGGGACAGGGCAAAAGGCTAACTATGGCTACACCTTC.

The DNA for the CDR3 is TGTGCCAGCTCATCCGGACAGGACTATAATTCACCCCTCCACTTT. It codes for CASSSGQDYNSPLHF. This chain joins TRBV18 and TRBJ1-6, with 7 bases matching TRBD1. Looked up from germline, CDR1 is KGHSH and CDR2 is LQKENI. J was trimmed by 3 bases and V by 5 bases; bases with no gene match: 4. CDR3 length equals 15 residues.

The rearrangement joins TRBV30 to TRBJ2-3; 10 bases are a match to TRBD2. Germline CDR1 reads GTSNPN; CDR2 reads SVGIG (reference sequence). The V segment lost 7 bases and the J segment 0 bases; nucleotides outside the gene matches: 10. CDR3 size: 16 residues. This chain's CDR3 is CAFGVGLAVSTDTQYF. The CDR3 nucleotides are TGTGCCTTCGGAGTAGGACTAGCGGTCAGCACAGATACGCAGTATTTT.

The V and J genes are TRBV6-1 and TRBJ2-5; the D gene is possibly TRBD1 (5 bases). CDR1 MNHNS and CDR2 SASEGT come from the germline V gene. The CDR3 is 15 residues long. V dropped 9 bases and J dropped 3 bases, with 20 bases sitting between them. For the CDR3, the DNA is TGTGCCAGTACAACGGGCTCGGCAGGGAAAGAGACCCAGTACTTC. Translated: CASTTGSAGKETQYF.

A few counts support this clonotype. The gene calls are TRBV6-6 and TRBJ2-1, with 8 bases identical to TRBD2. This CDR3 region has 15 residues. CDR1 is MNHNY and CDR2 is SVGAGI in the germline V gene (reference sequence). V shed 5 bases and J 1 base; nucleotides not matched to a gene: 4. CDR3 sequence (DNA): TGTGCCAGCAGTGCCATAGCGGGGTCCTACAATGAGCAGTTCTTC. Its protein product is CASSAIAGSYNEQFF.

In its sample, this clonotype was seen many times. This chain links TRBV7-8 with TRBJ1-5; tentative D call: TRBD1 (5 bases). Trimming removed 6 bases at V and 3 bases at J, with 12 bases between. Germline CDR1 and CDR2: SGHVS and FQNEAQ. This CDR3 has 14 residues. The CDR3, as DNA: TGTGCCAGCAGGTCGACAGAGTACAATCAGCCCCAGCATTTT. Its translation is CASRSTEYNQPQHF.

V and J are TRBV7-8 and TRBJ2-7, with 9 bases matching TRBD2. The CDR3 runs to 15 residues. The trim removed 5 bases at V and 0 bases at J, leaving 5 bases unmatched. Germline-derived CDR1 and CDR2 are SGHVS and FQNEAQ. CDR3 sequence: CASSDRTSASYEQYF. CDR3 coding DNA: TGTGCCAGCAGCGACAGGACTAGCGCCTCCTACGAGCAGTACTTC.

This clonotype has more than one count but fewer than ten. J is TRBJ2-3 and V is TRBV12-3 or TRBV12-4, with 8 bases that match TRBD1. CDR3 length: 18 residues. Losses at the gene ends were 5 bases for V and 4 bases for J; bases not matched to a gene: 17. The CDR3 coding sequence is TGTGCCAGCAGTCCAATCCTATTCGGACAGGGAGCGTCAGATACGCAGTATTTT. Protein product: CASSPILFGQGASDTQYF.

This clonotype showed up just a few times. The genes are TRBV11-2 and TRBJ2-7, with TRBD2 matching 7 bases. After removal of 4 bases from V and 4 bases from J, the junction contained 10 bases not matched to a gene. The CDR3 extends over 15 amino acids. Germline V lookup: CDR1 SGHAT, CDR2 FQNNGV. As DNA, the CDR3 is TGTGCCAGCAGCTGGGGGGGGACGGCGGGGTACGAGCAGTACTTC. It codes for CASSWGGTAGYEQYF. Filled out from reference TRBV11-2 and TRBJ2-7, the complete variable domain reads EAGVAQSPRYKIIEKRQSVAFWCNPISGHATLYWYQQILGQGPKLLIQFQNNGVVDDSQLPKDRFSAERLKGVDSTLKIQPAKLEDSAVYLCASSWGGTAGYEQYFGPGTRLTVT.

This clonotype was seen a handful of times. The chain links TRBV6-2 or TRBV6-3 to TRBJ2-7, with a possible D match to TRBD2 (6 bases). This CDR3 has 13 amino acids. Between the trimmed V and J ends, which lost 8 bases and 5 bases, there was a span of 16 bases. Germline V gene sequence: CDR1 MNHEY, CDR2 SVGEGT. CDR3 amino acids: CASEEGRRNEQYF. The CDR3 DNA is TGTGCCAGCGAGGAGGGCCGGAGGAACGAGCAGTACTTC.

This clonotype was observed a handful of times. This chain links TRBV5-4 with TRBJ2-3; 9 positions agree with TRBD2. Germline CDR1 and CDR2: SGHNT and YYREEE (reference sequence). There are 15 residues in the CDR3. V gave up 3 bases and J gave up 5 bases; unmatched junction bases: 7. In nucleotides, the CDR3 is TGTGCCAGCAGCTCCCAGGGCGGGAGGGAAGATACGCAGTATTTT. Its translation: CASSSQGGREDTQYF.

V usage is TRBV19 and J usage is TRBJ2-3; TRBD1 aligns across 9 bases. The CDR3 covers 15 residues. CDR1 is LNHDA, CDR2 SQIVND, per germline (reference sequence). After removal of 4 bases from V and 1 base from J, the junction contained 3 bases not matched to a gene. The CDR3 DNA sequence: TGTGCCAGTAGTACCACAGGGGGCGGCACAGATACGCAGTATTTT. It yields the protein CASSTTGGGTDTQYF.

This sequence joins TRBV19 and TRBJ2-5; D remains ambiguous. Looked up from germline, CDR1 is LNHDA and CDR2 is SQIVND (reference sequence). This CDR3 has 14 residues. The ends were cut back, 4 bases at V and 2 bases at J, with 11 bases in the middle. The DNA of the CDR3 is TGTGCCAGTAGTAAGTGGGGTCGGCAAGAGACCCAGTACTTC. Residues: CASSKWGRQETQYF. Supplemented by reference TRBV19 and TRBJ2-5, the full variable domain reads DGGITQSPKYLFRKEGQNVTLSCEQNLNHDAMYWYRQDPGQGLRLIYYSQIVNDFQKGDIAEGYSVSREKKESFPLTVTSAQKNPTAFYLCASSKWGRQETQYFGPGTRLLVL.

This clonotype was recorded many times. The V gene is TRBV12-3 or TRBV12-4, the J gene TRBJ2-3; 8 bases are a match to TRBD2. V lost 6 bases to trimming and J lost 1 base; unmatched junction nucleotides: 9. The CDR3 covers 16 residues. Here the CDR3 reads CASSPFGTRRTDTQYF. In nucleotides, the CDR3 is TGTGCCAGCAGCCCCTTCGGGACTAGGCGCACAGATACGCAGTATTTT.

This clonotype occurred a few times. V usage is TRBV4-3 and J usage is TRBJ2-7, with D possibly being TRBD1 (7 bases). CDR1 is LGHNA and CDR2 is YSLEER in the germline V gene. The V and J ends lost 1 base and 2 bases respectively, with 12 bases between them. The CDR3 is 15 amino acids. The CDR3 reads CASSQGPGGPYEQYF. The DNA for the CDR3 is TGCGCCAGCAGCCAAGGTCCAGGGGGGCCCTACGAGCAGTACTTC.

The chain recombines TRBV20-1 with TRBJ2-7, with 7 bases fitting TRBD2. CDR1 is DFQATT and CDR2 is SNEGSKA in the germline V gene (reference sequence). This CDR3 has 14 amino acids. The V gene end was trimmed by 4 bases and the J gene end by 0 bases; junction bases not matched to a gene: 6. This chain's CDR3 is CSANAGESSYEQYF. The CDR3 DNA is TGCAGTGCTAATGCGGGAGAGAGCTCCTACGAGCAGTACTTC.

This clonotype came up many times. The J gene is TRBJ2-3, the V gene TRBV7-2; D not certain. V lost 1 base and J lost 5, with 10 bases in between. The CDR3 length is 14 residues. Looked up from germline, CDR1 is SGHTA and CDR2 is FQGNSA. The CDR3 sequence is CASSLVPKIDTQYF. CDR3 sequence (DNA): TGTGCCAGCAGCTTAGTTCCCAAGATAGATACGCAGTATTTT.

The chain is built from TRBV7-6 and TRBJ2-1, with TRBD2 matching over 14 bases. Unmatched junction bases numbered 6, after V lost 7 bases and J lost 1 base. Germline loops: CDR1 SGHVS, CDR2 FNYEAQ. The CDR3 has 17 residues. CDR3 residues: CASIQTSGGESYNEQFF. CDR3 bases: TGTGCCAGCATCCAGACTAGCGGGGGGGAATCCTACAATGAGCAGTTCTTC.

V usage is TRBV19 and J usage is TRBJ2-1; TRBD2 matches 7 bases. The CDR3 runs to 16 residues. Germline CDR1 is LNHDA and CDR2 is SQIVND (reference sequence). With V trimmed by 3 bases and J by 0 bases, 5 bases remained unmatched. The CDR3, as DNA: TGTGCCAGTAGTATCCCGGGCGGGAGCTCCTACAATGAGCAGTTCTTC. Amino acid sequence: CASSIPGGSSYNEQFF. The entire variable domain, with the rest obtained from reference TRBV19 and TRBJ2-1, is as follows: DGGITQSPKYLFRKEGQNVTLSCEQNLNHDAMYWYRQDPGQGLRLIYYSQIVNDFQKGDIAEGYSVSREKKESFPLTVTSAQKNPTAFYLCASSIPGGSSYNEQFFGPGTRLTVL.

In this sample, this clonotype turned up a few times. This rearrangement joins TRBV7-6 to TRBJ1-1; D might be TRBD1 (5 bases). Germline assignment: CDR1 SGHVS and CDR2 FNYEAQ. The CDR3 length is 15 residues. Trimming took off 5 bases at V and 4 bases at J, with 17 bases between the two ends. The CDR3, as DNA: TGTGCCAGCAGCCGATTTGGAAGGGGTACCACTGAAGCTTTCTTT. Protein product: CASSRFGRGTTEAFF. Filled out from reference TRBV7-6 and TRBJ1-1, the complete variable domain reads GAGVSQSPRYKVTKRGQDVALRCDPISGHVSLYWYRQALGQGPEFLTYFNYEAQQDKSGLPNDRFSAERPEGSISTLTIQRTEQRDSAMYRCASSRFGRGTTEAFFGQGTRLTVV.